The rows below give T cell receptor beta chains drawn from one sample of a study of shared T cell receptors in the human thymus. Assay: immunoSEQ multiplex PCR; the TCRdb copy retains only in-frame clones and omits some. The sample has about 660,000 clones, 88% seen once. These data were also reused for a study on human thymus T cells.

Sequencing was performed on thymocytes. The origin of the receptors is a boy in the first two years of life with a congenital heart defect. Each CDR3 is given with its conserved first and last residue. Fields, in order: J gene, D gene, V gene, clone size, CDR3 DNA, CDR3 protein. A D gene is named only where the DNA matches it firmly. Rows may omit the clone size; those that give it use once, few, many or a size class.

j_call: TRBJ2-5
d_call: TRBD1
v_call: TRBV6-5
clone_size: .
cdr3_nt: TGTGCCAGCAGTTCACAGGGGGAGACCCAGTACTTC
cdr3_aa: CASSSQGETQYF

j_call: TRBJ2-2
d_call: TRBD1
v_call: TRBV5-4
clone_size: .
cdr3_nt: TGTGCCAGCAGCCCCTTGACAGGGGGCGACACCGGGGAGCTGTTTTTT
cdr3_aa: CASSPLTGGDTGELFF

j_call: TRBJ2-2
d_call: TRBD2
v_call: TRBV7-8
clone_size: .
cdr3_nt: TGTGCCAGCAGCTTAATCCTAGCGGGACTAGGAACCGGGGAGCTGTTTTTT
cdr3_aa: CASSLILAGLGTGELFF

j_call: TRBJ2-7
d_call: TRBD2
v_call: TRBV7-9
clone_size: once
cdr3_nt: TGTGCCAGCAGCCTCTGGGGGGGACTAGCGGGACGGGGCTCCTACGAGCAGTACTTC
cdr3_aa: CASSLWGGLAGRGSYEQYF

j_call: TRBJ2-5
d_call: .
v_call: TRBV4-1
clone_size: .
cdr3_nt: TGCGCCAGCAGCCAAGATTTAGAGAATTGGACCCAGTACTTC
cdr3_aa: CASSQDLENWTQYF

j_call: TRBJ2-7
d_call: .
v_call: TRBV28
clone_size: .
cdr3_nt: TGTGCCAGCAGCCCCTCGGCCAGGGACGAGCAGTACTTC
cdr3_aa: CASSPSARDEQYF

j_call: TRBJ2-7
d_call: .
v_call: TRBV28
clone_size: .
cdr3_nt: TGTGCCAGCAGTTTAACAGCGGCAGGTGGGTACTACGAGCAGTACTTC
cdr3_aa: CASSLTAAGGYYEQYF

j_call: TRBJ2-1
d_call: .
v_call: TRBV29-1
clone_size: .
cdr3_nt: TGCAGCGCCGGAGGCGGGGAAGGAGATGAGCAGTTCTTC
cdr3_aa: CSAGGGEGDEQFF

j_call: TRBJ2-7
d_call: TRBD1
v_call: TRBV12-5
clone_size: .
cdr3_nt: TGTGCTAGTGGTTTGAGGGACAGGGGCGTGTACGAGCAGTACTTC
cdr3_aa: CASGLRDRGVYEQYF

j_call: TRBJ2-3
d_call: TRBD2
v_call: TRBV7-2
clone_size: .
cdr3_nt: TGTGCCAGCAGCTTCTTGCGGGAGAACGGAGATACGCAGTATTTT
cdr3_aa: CASSFLRENGDTQYF

j_call: TRBJ1-1
d_call: .
v_call: TRBV5-5
clone_size: few
cdr3_nt: TGTGCCAGCAGCCCTTCTGCAGGGAACACTGAAGCTTTCTTT
cdr3_aa: CASSPSAGNTEAFF

j_call: TRBJ2-7
d_call: .
v_call: TRBV5-6
clone_size: .
cdr3_nt: TGTGCCAGCAGCACGGGAATTTTTGGGGCGGGAAGCTCCTACGAGCAGTACTTC
cdr3_aa: CASSTGIFGAGSSYEQYF

j_call: TRBJ2-1
d_call: TRBD2
v_call: TRBV5-6
clone_size: once
cdr3_nt: TGTGCCAGCAGCCCGGGGGGACGTAGCTACAATGAGCAGTTCTTC
cdr3_aa: CASSPGGRSYNEQFF

j_call: TRBJ2-7
d_call: .
v_call: TRBV5-6
clone_size: few
cdr3_nt: TGTGCCAGCAGCTCCCTGAGTAGAGTCCCGGGTAAATACGAGCAGTACTTC
cdr3_aa: CASSSLSRVPGKYEQYF

j_call: TRBJ1-2
d_call: TRBD1
v_call: TRBV2
clone_size: .
cdr3_nt: TGTGCCAGCAGGGGGGGGTCGGGACAGGGGGCGAGGGGCTACACCTTC
cdr3_aa: CASRGGSGQGARGYTF

j_call: TRBJ2-1
d_call: TRBD1
v_call: TRBV27
clone_size: .
cdr3_nt: TGTGCCAGCAGAAGAACCGGGACAGCCTACAATGAGCAGTTCTTC
cdr3_aa: CASRRTGTAYNEQFF

j_call: TRBJ1-2
d_call: .
v_call: TRBV6-1
clone_size: once
cdr3_nt: TGTGCCAGCAGTCCGGCCCAGGATGGCTACACCTTC
cdr3_aa: CASSPAQDGYTF

j_call: TRBJ2-7
d_call: .
v_call: TRBV2
clone_size: .
cdr3_nt: TGTGCCAGCAAGCAAGGGAGATACGAGCAGTACTTC
cdr3_aa: CASKQGRYEQYF

j_call: TRBJ2-1
d_call: TRBD2
v_call: TRBV11-2
clone_size: .
cdr3_nt: TGTGCCAGCAGCTTAGTATTGGGACTAGCGGTCTACAATGAGCAGTTCTTC
cdr3_aa: CASSLVLGLAVYNEQFF

j_call: TRBJ2-2
d_call: .
v_call: TRBV28
clone_size: .
cdr3_nt: TGTGCCAGCAGGGCGAACGGGACGAACACCGGGGAGCTGTTTTTT
cdr3_aa: CASRANGTNTGELFF

j_call: TRBJ2-1
d_call: TRBD2
v_call: TRBV5-6
clone_size: .
cdr3_nt: TGTGCCAGCAGCTTTCGTGGGACTAGCGAGTACAATGAGCAGTTCTTC
cdr3_aa: CASSFRGTSEYNEQFF

j_call: TRBJ2-7
d_call: .
v_call: TRBV28
clone_size: .
cdr3_nt: TGTGCCAGCAGTTTTAGGGGCTACGAGCAGTACTTC
cdr3_aa: CASSFRGYEQYF

j_call: TRBJ2-1
d_call: TRBD2
v_call: TRBV6-4
clone_size: .
cdr3_nt: TGTGCCAGCACGGCTATAGCGGGAGAGGGGGATACCGGCAATGAGCAGTTCTTC
cdr3_aa: CASTAIAGEGDTGNEQFF

j_call: TRBJ2-2
d_call: .
v_call: TRBV7-8
clone_size: .
cdr3_nt: TGTGCCAGCAGCTTGTCCGGGCAGGGCACCGGGGAGCTGTTTTTT
cdr3_aa: CASSLSGQGTGELFF

j_call: TRBJ1-1
d_call: .
v_call: TRBV18
clone_size: .
cdr3_nt: TGTGCCAGCTCACCATCAAGCAGGGGTGGGAACACTGAAGCTTTCTTT
cdr3_aa: CASSPSSRGGNTEAFF

j_call: TRBJ2-7
d_call: TRBD1
v_call: TRBV7-2
clone_size: .
cdr3_nt: TGTGCCAGCAGCTCCCGGGACAGCGGTTACGAGCAGTACTTC
cdr3_aa: CASSSRDSGYEQYF

j_call: TRBJ1-2
d_call: TRBD1
v_call: TRBV7-2
clone_size: .
cdr3_nt: TGTGCCAGCAGCTTATGGGACAGGGGGCAAGGCTACACCTTC
cdr3_aa: CASSLWDRGQGYTF

j_call: TRBJ2-2
d_call: .
v_call: TRBV6-5
clone_size: .
cdr3_nt: TGTGCCAGCAGTTACTCAAGGGAGACCGGGGAGCTGTTTTTT
cdr3_aa: CASSYSRETGELFF

j_call: TRBJ2-1
d_call: .
v_call: TRBV5-6
clone_size: .
cdr3_nt: TGTGCCAGCAGCTCCGGTAGCGGCAACCGTGGGAATGAGCAGTTCTTC
cdr3_aa: CASSSGSGNRGNEQFF

j_call: TRBJ2-7
d_call: TRBD1
v_call: TRBV6-4
clone_size: .
cdr3_nt: TGTGCCAGCAGTCAGGCTCCGGGACAGTCCTACGAGCAGTACTTC
cdr3_aa: CASSQAPGQSYEQYF

j_call: TRBJ1-1
d_call: .
v_call: TRBV6-6
clone_size: .
cdr3_nt: TGTGCCAGCAGTTACTCGAGCCAGGGTGAAGCTTTCTTT
cdr3_aa: CASSYSSQGEAFF

j_call: TRBJ1-5
d_call: TRBD1
v_call: TRBV28
clone_size: .
cdr3_nt: TGTGCCACCCAAGGGTACCGGGACAGGGGTTTTTCCCCAAATCAGCCCCAGCATTTT
cdr3_aa: CATQGYRDRGFSPNQPQHF

j_call: TRBJ1-1
d_call: .
v_call: TRBV4-3
clone_size: few
cdr3_nt: TGCGCCAGCAGCTTCGGGACTAACACTGAAGCTTTCTTT
cdr3_aa: CASSFGTNTEAFF

j_call: TRBJ2-2
d_call: TRBD2
v_call: TRBV27
clone_size: .
cdr3_nt: TGTGCCAGCAGTACGCGCGGCGGGAGGTACGCCGGGGAGCTGTTTTTT
cdr3_aa: CASSTRGGRYAGELFF

j_call: TRBJ1-1
d_call: TRBD1
v_call: TRBV5-1
clone_size: .
cdr3_nt: TGCGCCAGCAGCCGGGGACAGGGCCCCGTGGCGGGCACTGAAGCTTTCTTT
cdr3_aa: CASSRGQGPVAGTEAFF

j_call: TRBJ1-4
d_call: TRBD1
v_call: TRBV7-9
clone_size: .
cdr3_nt: TGTGCCAGCAGCCCGGACAGGGCCCTTGGAAAACTGTTTTTT
cdr3_aa: CASSPDRALGKLFF

j_call: TRBJ2-7
d_call: .
v_call: TRBV4-1
clone_size: .
cdr3_nt: TGCGCCAGCAGCCAAGATCGCAGCGATTGGAACCACGAGCAGTACTTC
cdr3_aa: CASSQDRSDWNHEQYF

j_call: TRBJ2-3
d_call: .
v_call: TRBV4-1
clone_size: .
cdr3_nt: TGCGCCAGCAGCCCACCGGGGGACGTCCGCACAGATACGCAGTATTTT
cdr3_aa: CASSPPGDVRTDTQYF

j_call: TRBJ1-5
d_call: TRBD1
v_call: TRBV28
clone_size: .
cdr3_nt: TGTGCCAGCAGTAACACAGGGGCGCCTAGCAATCAGCCCCAGCATTTT
cdr3_aa: CASSNTGAPSNQPQHF

j_call: TRBJ2-2
d_call: .
v_call: TRBV6-5
clone_size: once
cdr3_nt: TGTGCCAGCAGTTTCACAGGGTGGGGCACCGGGGAGCTGTTTTTT
cdr3_aa: CASSFTGWGTGELFF

j_call: TRBJ2-3
d_call: TRBD1
v_call: TRBV2
clone_size: once
cdr3_nt: TGTGCCAGCAGTGAAGCCGACCCGGGACAGGTTAGCACAGATACGCAGTATTTT
cdr3_aa: CASSEADPGQVSTDTQYF

j_call: TRBJ2-4
d_call: TRBD2
v_call: TRBV5-1
clone_size: .
cdr3_nt: TGCGCCAGCAGCGAGGACCAACCGAGGGGCCTAGCGGGAGACCTTCTAGCCAAAAACATTCAGTACTTC
cdr3_aa: CASSEDQPRGLAGDLLAKNIQYF

j_call: TRBJ2-7
d_call: TRBD1
v_call: TRBV6-1
clone_size: .
cdr3_nt: TGTGCCAGCAGCTCGGGGGACAGGGCGATTTACGAGCAGTACTTC
cdr3_aa: CASSSGDRAIYEQYF

j_call: TRBJ1-2
d_call: TRBD1
v_call: TRBV5-1
clone_size: once
cdr3_nt: TGCGCCAGCAGCTCCGAACAGGGGGATAACTATGGCTACACCTTC
cdr3_aa: CASSSEQGDNYGYTF

j_call: TRBJ1-1
d_call: .
v_call: TRBV19
clone_size: .
cdr3_nt: TGTGCCAGTAGTAGCTACAGGGTATTTGGGAACACTGAAGCTTTCTTT
cdr3_aa: CASSSYRVFGNTEAFF

j_call: TRBJ2-1
d_call: TRBD2
v_call: TRBV5-4
clone_size: .
cdr3_nt: TGTGCCAGCAGCTTGGCCGGGGAGGGAACCTACAATGAGCAGTTCTTC
cdr3_aa: CASSLAGEGTYNEQFF

j_call: TRBJ1-3
d_call: .
v_call: TRBV5-1
clone_size: .
cdr3_nt: TGCGCCAGCAGCTTGGCGGGGAGACGCGATGGAAACACCATATATTTT
cdr3_aa: CASSLAGRRDGNTIYF

j_call: TRBJ2-1
d_call: TRBD2
v_call: TRBV10-2
clone_size: .
cdr3_nt: TGCGCCAGCGGGGCTAGCGGGAGAAGCAATGAGCAGTTCTTC
cdr3_aa: CASGASGRSNEQFF

j_call: TRBJ2-7
d_call: .
v_call: TRBV5-5
clone_size: .
cdr3_nt: TGTGCCAGCAGGAAGACAGCGTACGAGCAGTACTTC
cdr3_aa: CASRKTAYEQYF

j_call: TRBJ2-7
d_call: TRBD2
v_call: TRBV4-1
clone_size: .
cdr3_nt: TGCGCCAGCAGCCAAGATAGGCGGGAGGGCTACGAGCAGTACTTC
cdr3_aa: CASSQDRREGYEQYF

j_call: TRBJ2-1
d_call: .
v_call: TRBV10-3
clone_size: .
cdr3_nt: TGTGCCATCACCCCAAGCGGTGGTGAGCAGTTCTTC
cdr3_aa: CAITPSGGEQFF

j_call: TRBJ2-2
d_call: TRBD2
v_call: TRBV7-8
clone_size: .
cdr3_nt: TGTGCCAGCAGCCTACAGACTAGCGGGAGAATCGGGGAGCTGTTTTTT
cdr3_aa: CASSLQTSGRIGELFF

j_call: TRBJ2-3
d_call: .
v_call: TRBV5-1
clone_size: .
cdr3_nt: TGCGCCAGCAGCTTGGGGAGAGACACAGATACGCAGTATTTT
cdr3_aa: CASSLGRDTDTQYF

j_call: TRBJ2-1
d_call: TRBD2
v_call: TRBV29-1
clone_size: .
cdr3_nt: TGCAGCGTTGAGGGCGGGAGGGAGGCAGGGAATGAGCAGTTCTTC
cdr3_aa: CSVEGGREAGNEQFF

j_call: TRBJ2-7
d_call: TRBD1
v_call: TRBV10-3
clone_size: .
cdr3_nt: TGTGCCATCAGTGAGGGGACAGTAAACGAGCAGTACTTC
cdr3_aa: CAISEGTVNEQYF

j_call: TRBJ2-3
d_call: TRBD2
v_call: TRBV2
clone_size: .
cdr3_nt: TGTGCCAGCAGTGAAAGGAGACTAGGCCTAGCGGGTCTCAGGACAGATACGCAGTATTTT
cdr3_aa: CASSERRLGLAGLRTDTQYF

j_call: TRBJ2-3
d_call: .
v_call: TRBV2
clone_size: .
cdr3_nt: TGTGCCAGCAGTGAACGAGGCACAGATACGCAGTATTTT
cdr3_aa: CASSERGTDTQYF

j_call: TRBJ2-7
d_call: TRBD1
v_call: TRBV4-3
clone_size: .
cdr3_nt: TGCGCCAGCAGCCAGGGCCCCCCGACAGGGGCCCACGAGCAGTACTTC
cdr3_aa: CASSQGPPTGAHEQYF

j_call: TRBJ2-5
d_call: .
v_call: TRBV4-1
clone_size: .
cdr3_nt: TGCGCCAGCAGCCAAGAGAGAGACAGCCAGCATCAAGAGACCCAGTACTTC
cdr3_aa: CASSQERDSQHQETQYF

j_call: TRBJ2-6
d_call: .
v_call: TRBV29-1
clone_size: .
cdr3_nt: TGCAGCGTTGTGCTGTTTACAGGGTCTACGCTCTCTGGGGCCAACGTCCTGACTTTC
cdr3_aa: CSVVLFTGSTLSGANVLTF